One and the same sample provided the 9 T cell receptor beta chains below, sequenced in a study of siplizumab effects on memory and regulatory T cells. TCRdb keeps only in-frame clones here, not all; method: immunoSEQ multiplex PCR. This sample has fewer than 120,000 clones; around nine tenths occur once, and the top ten carry 1.3%. The sample consisted of CD4+ T cells sorted from blood. These receptors all stem from a human donor in good health.

V is TRBV5-1 and J is TRBJ1-4; TRBD1 agrees at 7 bases. CDR1 is SGHRS, CDR2 YFSETQ, per germline. The length of the CDR3 is 16 residues. V was pared by 2 bases and J by 2 bases, with 6 bases of the junction left unmatched. Here the CDR3 DNA reads TGCGCCAGCAGCTTATACCTGACAGGGACTAATGAAAAACTGTTTTTT. This encodes CASSLYLTGTNEKLFF.

The rearrangement links TRBV15 to TRBJ2-1, with a weak D call TRBD2 (5 bases). The germline V gene has CDR1 LNHNV and CDR2 YYDKDF (reference sequence). V lost 3 bases and J lost 7, with 19 bases in between. The CDR3 runs to 16 residues. CDR3 bases: TGTGCCACCAGCAGGTTCACTAGTGTGGGTAGGAATGAGCAGTTCTTC. It encodes CATSRFTSVGRNEQFF.

The J gene is TRBJ1-2, the V gene TRBV10-3; D is ambiguous. The length of the CDR3 is 15 residues. V was trimmed by 3 bases and J by 4 bases, leaving 15 bases between them. Germline V CDR1 and CDR2: ENHRY, SYGVKD. In DNA, the CDR3 is TGTGCCATCAGTGAAACGCAAACCGGGTTCTATGGCTACACCTTC. Translating gives CAISETQTGFYGYTF.

This sequence joins TRBV4-2 and TRBJ2-4; 7 nucleotides match TRBD2. This CDR3 is built from 20 residues. Germline V gene data show CDR1 as LGHNA and CDR2 as YNFKEQ. V lost 2 bases and J lost 0; bases outside the gene matches: 16. The CDR3 is CASSQLSGGSGLLAKNIQYF. The CDR3 DNA sequence: TGTGCCAGCAGCCAACTGAGTGGCGGGAGCGGGCTCCTAGCCAAAAACATTCAGTACTTC.

The chain employs TRBV5-4 and TRBJ2-2; the D is unclear. The length of the CDR3 is 14 residues. Germline CDR1 reads SGHNT; CDR2 reads YYREEE (reference sequence). Trimming removed 4 bases at V and 7 bases at J, with 14 bases between. CDR3 bases: TGTGCCAGCAGCACTGAGACGGATAACGGGGAGCTGTTTTTT. This codes for CASSTETDNGELFF.

This clone was observed a handful of times. The gene calls are TRBV7-2 and TRBJ1-2; D may be TRBD1 (6 bases). This CDR3 spans 14 amino acids. The V and J ends lost 3 bases and 5 bases respectively, with 13 bases between them. The germline V gene has CDR1 SGHTA and CDR2 FQGNSA. The CDR3 DNA follows: TGTGCCAGCAGCTTGGCAGGACAGACGTATGGCTACACCTTC. Its translation is CASSLAGQTYGYTF.

This clone was recorded once. The genes are TRBV5-1 and TRBJ2-5; no firm D call. Germline CDR1 is SGHRS and CDR2 is YFSETQ. Trimming removed 4 bases at V and 0 bases at J, with 16 bases between. This CDR3 comprises 16 residues. The DNA for the CDR3 is TGCGCCAGCAGCCGAGAAGGCACTCTGTACCAAGAGACCCAGTACTTC. It is translated as CASSREGTLYQETQYF.

The rearrangement uses TRBV7-9 and TRBJ2-5; D gene ambiguous. This CDR3 is 13 amino acids long. Per germline, CDR1 SEHNR and CDR2 FQNEAQ (reference sequence). V lost 5 bases and J lost 1, with 8 bases in between. The DNA for the CDR3 is TGTGCCAGCAGCAGACATGTCCAAGAGACCCAGTACTTC. Protein sequence: CASSRHVQETQYF.

The J gene is TRBJ2-3, the V gene TRBV7-6; 9 positions match TRBD2. J was trimmed by 8 bases and V by 5 bases; bases with no gene match: 14. CDR1 and CDR2 (germline): SGHVS, FNYEAQ. The CDR3 is made up of 16 amino acids. CDR3 protein: CASSPSPSGIQGTQYF. CDR3 coding DNA: TGTGCCAGCAGCCCATCCCCTAGCGGGATACAGGGTACGCAGTATTTT.